Reported below is one T cell receptor (beta chain). The CDR3 is 13 amino acids. Germline lookup yields CDR1 SNHLY and CDR2 FYNNEI. TCRdb reworked the 5' RACE reads into one entry per CDR3 protein, no DNA. The specimen's table records over 120,000 distinct CDR3 sequences. This sample stems from a study of T cells expressing NK-cell markers. The genes are TRBV2 and TRBJ2-1. The receptor was derived from a man between 18 and 35 years old in good health. Sequencing was done on a sample of blood T cells: a sorted CD56 or NKG2C T cell subset, CD4+ or CD8+ T cells, or bulk PBMC T cells (not recorded which). This CDR3 reads CASSDRRLNEQFF.